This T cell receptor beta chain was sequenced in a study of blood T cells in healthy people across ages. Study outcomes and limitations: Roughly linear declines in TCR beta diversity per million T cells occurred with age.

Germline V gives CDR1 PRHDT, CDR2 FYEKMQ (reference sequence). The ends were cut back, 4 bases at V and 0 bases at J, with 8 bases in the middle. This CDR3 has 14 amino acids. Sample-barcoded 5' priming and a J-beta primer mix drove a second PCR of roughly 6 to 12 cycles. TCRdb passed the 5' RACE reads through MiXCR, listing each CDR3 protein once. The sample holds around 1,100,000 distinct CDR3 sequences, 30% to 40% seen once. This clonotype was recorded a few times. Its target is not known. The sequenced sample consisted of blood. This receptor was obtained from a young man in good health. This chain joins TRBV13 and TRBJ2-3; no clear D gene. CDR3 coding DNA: TGTGCCAGCAGCTACCACCGTAGCACAGATACGCAGTATTTT. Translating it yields CASSYHRSTDTQYF.